This record concerns one T cell receptor (beta chain) sequence. The specificity of this receptor is unknown. Within one base of it there is no much larger clone, and no base qualities were kept. The CDR3 regions of human TCRbeta chains were subjected to immunosequencing. The study's processing was this. TCRs in the repertoires were compared against a reference library of SARS-CoV-2-specific TCRs that had been generated with the MIRA antigen-specificity platform. Breadth was defined as the fraction of unique TCRs that were SARS-CoV-2-associated. Depth was defined as the fraction of total T cells that were SARS-CoV-2-associated. Using the MIRA data, each spike-specific TCR was mapped to the spike region that the TCR reacts to and placed in a CD4 or CD8 class. Log10-transformed breadth and depth values were compared by one-way ANOVA with Sidak's multiple comparisons tests. As stored in TCRdb, this immuneACCESS dataset retains in-frame rearrangements with V and J assigned. A fraction of the clones does not appear; measured against another copy, unresolved V genes explain less than half of the discrepancy, and the remainder lacks a known reason. The V and J calls and clone size come from that table; D and trimming were worked out from the DNA. The sample data list around 95,000 clones, and 80% to 90% of these were observed just once. More than 15% of the sample belongs to the ten largest clones.

This specimen's time point label, per the study, means: baseline before first vaccination. Vaccinee samples were obtained from the UK trials COV001 and COV002, which included a single-blind randomized controlled phase 2/3 trial of AZD1222 (ChAdOx1 nCoV-19) in healthy adults. For TCRbeta chain sequencing, PBMC samples from trial participants were taken at day 0 and at day 28 after the second dose. This specimen belongs to a study of T cell responses to AZD1222 COVID-19 vaccine (dated by TCRdb to about 2021). With regard to the full study: Because spike-specific TCR depth and breadth did not differ between the two schedules, AZD1222 recipients who got a second dose at roughly 4 weeks were pooled with those who got a second dose at roughly 12 weeks. Trial participants were enrolled by age into 18-55, 56-69 and 70-plus year subgroups, with about 150, 28 and 57 TCR-sequenced participants respectively. A total of just over 230 trial participants underwent TCR sequencing, of whom about 210 had received two doses of AZD1222 and 26 had received two doses of the MenACWY control vaccine.

For CDR1 and CDR2, the germline V gene (reference sequence) lists LNHDA and SQIVND. Relative to germline, V is missing 7 bases and J is missing 1 base, with 8 bases of the junction outside any gene match. The CDR3 numbers 15 residues from cysteine through phenylalanine. Only the CDR3 region is kept as DNA, spanning 45 bases read in frame from base 1. Paper-wide results and their limitations: A significant rise in spike-specific TCR breadth and depth was observed after two AZD1222 doses relative to day 0 and relative to MenACWY recipients. CD4 TCRs associated with the vaccine covered the entire spike protein, and the dominant responses were in regions 160-218 and 743-854. Reportedly, close to half of the unique spike-specific TCRs recognized epitopes lying outside the regions that are mutated in the B.1.351 and B.1.1.7 variants. Conclusions about previously exposed vaccinees are limited because only a handful of AZD1222 recipients were SARS-CoV-2 seropositive at baseline. In the small 56-69-year group, the increase in depth fell short of significance, most likely because of low power. Participants were mostly white British, with more females than males. The authors suggested clonal diversity may have been underestimated. Because no day 14 peak-response samples were available, repertoires were characterized only after the peak T cell response.

Sequencing was performed on peripheral blood, taken on day 0 of AZD1222 vaccination. The clonotype was recovered from an adult in good health. The chain links TRBV19 with TRBJ2-3; the central 7 bases match TRBD2. DNA sequence: TGTGCCAGTAAGACTAGCCCCCGGGGCACAGATACGCAGTATTTT. The translation is CASKTSPRGTDTQYF.